One sample yielded the 27 T cell receptor beta chains listed below, sequenced in a study of graft-versus-host responses after intestinal transplantation. For these receptors, no antigen is known. TCRdb keeps only in-frame clones here, not all; method: immunoSEQ multiplex PCR. The table records tens of thousands of clones, roughly 91% of them present only once. This material consisted of unstimulated CD4+ T cells sorted from spleen or lymph node cells, taken before transplant. These receptors were obtained from a human donor who was the organ donor for an intestinal transplant.

The chain links TRBV5-1 to TRBJ2-7; TRBD2 might be the D (5 bases). Per the germline V gene, CDR1 is SGHRS and CDR2 is YFSETQ. The CDR3 runs to 15 residues. V shed 0 bases and J shed 2 bases, with 12 bases lying between them. For the CDR3, the DNA is TGCGCCAGCAGCTTGGAGCCTAGCCTCCCCTACGAGCAGTACTTC. Protein product: CASSLEPSLPYEQYF.

The V and J genes are TRBV19 and TRBJ1-1; a possible D gene is TRBD1 (6 bases). This CDR3 has 11 residues. CDR1 and CDR2 from the germline V gene are LNHDA and SQIVND (reference sequence). The V gene lost 3 bases and the J gene lost 11 bases, with 10 bases spanning the gap. CDR3: CASSIDRTAFF. CDR3 bases: TGTGCCAGTAGTATTGACAGGACCGCTTTCTTT.

The chain links TRBV7-2 to TRBJ2-7, with unresolved D. The V gene's germline CDR1 is SGHTA and CDR2 FQGNSA. The CDR3 length is 13 residues. The ends were cut back, 4 bases at V and 4 bases at J, with 11 bases in the middle. This CDR3 reads CASSSWPTYEQYF. CDR3 sequence (DNA): TGTGCCAGCAGCTCCTGGCCCACTTACGAGCAGTACTTC.

The chain couples TRBV4-1 to TRBJ2-7, with TRBD2 as a possible D gene (6 bases). This CDR3 comprises 18 residues. Trimming removed 1 base from V and 0 bases from J, with 19 bases in between. Germline V gives CDR1 MGHRA, CDR2 YSYEKL. CDR3 protein: CASSQGPPSVPFSYEQYF. Written as DNA, the CDR3 is TGCGCCAGCAGCCAAGGCCCCCCTAGCGTCCCATTCTCCTACGAGCAGTACTTC.

This clone is a singleton in its sample. The chain links TRBV14 to TRBJ2-6, with 8 bases lining up with TRBD2. V gave up 10 bases and J gave up 2 bases; unmatched junction bases: 19. CDR3 length equals 19 residues. Germline-derived CDR1 and CDR2 are SGHDN and FVKESK. The CDR3 region has the DNA TGTGCCACCGCCCCCACCCCGGGAGGGCCCATCGCTGGGGCCAACGTCCTGACTTTC. Translation: CATAPTPGGPIAGANVLTF.

The chain is built from TRBV4-1 and TRBJ2-7; 8 bases match TRBD1. V shed 5 bases, J shed 2 bases, and the junction held 5 bases outside the gene matches. Germline-derived CDR1 and CDR2 are MGHRA and YSYEKL. This CDR3 region has 14 residues. Here the CDR3 DNA reads TGCGCCAGCAGCGTACACAGGGGGGCCTACGAGCAGTACTTC. Translating gives CASSVHRGAYEQYF.

The V gene is TRBV30, the J gene TRBJ2-7; 8 bases align to TRBD1. This CDR3 is built from 15 residues. Trimming at V came to 4 bases and at J to 1 base, leaving 9 bases not matched to a gene. Germline loops: CDR1 GTSNPN, CDR2 SVGIG (reference sequence). The CDR3 sequence is CAWTRDRGGSYEQYF. The CDR3 nucleotides read TGTGCCTGGACCCGAGACAGGGGCGGGTCCTACGAGCAGTACTTC.

This clone came up once. The chain joins TRBV18 to TRBJ2-2, with D uncertain. The CDR3 loop spans 15 amino acids. V lost 3 bases, J lost 0 bases, and 8 bases lay in between. The germline V gene encodes CDR1 KGHSH and CDR2 LQKENI. The CDR3: CASSPLDSNTGELFF. CDR3 DNA: TGTGCCAGCTCACCTCTGGATTCGAACACCGGGGAGCTGTTTTTT.

J is TRBJ2-5 and V is TRBV28; D uncertain. With 4 bases removed from V and 4 bases from J, the gap between germline ends came to 4 bases. Germline loops: CDR1 MDHEN, CDR2 SYDVKM. The CDR3 runs 11 residues. Written as DNA, the CDR3 is TGTGCCAGCAGTTCCCCAGAGACCCAGTACTTC. Translated: CASSSPETQYF.

The rearrangement joins TRBV27 to TRBJ1-4; D ambiguous. Trimming cost V 2 bases and J 4 bases, with 8 bases left between them. The CDR3 has 14 residues. Germline CDR1 reads MNHEY; CDR2 reads SMNVEV (reference sequence). The CDR3 bases are TGTGCCAGCAGTTTAGGGCGGGGTAATGAAAAACTGTTTTTT. Translated: CASSLGRGNEKLFF.

This chain joins TRBV10-3 and TRBJ2-7; TRBD2 aligns across 7 bases. This CDR3 is built from 14 residues. Trimming cost V 9 bases and J 4 bases; bases outside gene matches: 12. CDR1 and CDR2 (germline): ENHRY, SYGVKD. Written as DNA, the CDR3 is TGTGCCATAGCATACAGGCGGGAGACTTACGAGCAGTACTTC. The encoded protein is CAIAYRRETYEQYF.

The chain uses TRBV4-3 and TRBJ1-6; D is possibly TRBD1 (5 bases). From germline, CDR1 is LGHNA and CDR2 YSLEER. This CDR3 is 16 amino acids long. The V end was cut by 1 base, the J end by 5 bases, with 12 bases between. This CDR3 reads CASSQGGWRDNSPLHF. The CDR3, as DNA: TGCGCCAGCAGCCAAGGGGGGTGGAGGGATAATTCACCCCTCCACTTT.

This chain links TRBV28 with TRBJ2-1, with D hard to call. CDR1 and CDR2 from the germline V gene are MDHEN and SYDVKM. The CDR3 totals 11 residues. Trimming shortened V by 1 base and J by 5 bases, and 0 bases separated the two germline ends. The CDR3 nucleotides are TGTGCCAGCAGTTTATACAATGAGCAGTTCTTC. Residues: CASSLYNEQFF.

J is TRBJ1-1 and V is TRBV5-5; no clear D. The CDR3 consists of 14 residues. V was trimmed by 0 bases and J by 0 bases, leaving 6 bases between them. Germline V CDR1 and CDR2: SGHKS, YYEKEE (reference sequence). DNA for the CDR3: TGTGCCAGCAGCTTGGTGGGGATGAACACTGAAGCTTTCTTT. Its translation: CASSLVGMNTEAFF. The whole variable domain, remainder taken from reference TRBV5-5 and TRBJ1-1, is DAGVTQSPTHLIKTRGQQVTLRCSPISGHKSVSWYQQVLGQGPQFIFQYYEKEERGRGNFPDRFSARQFPNYSSELNVNALLLGDSALYLCASSLVGMNTEAFFGQGTRLTVV.

The chain recombines TRBV6-1 with TRBJ1-4, with a tentative D call TRBD1 (5 bases). Germline V gene lookup returns CDR1 MNHNS and CDR2 SASEGT. Between the trimmed V and J ends, which lost 2 bases and 8 bases, there was a span of 15 bases. The CDR3 covers 15 residues. The CDR3 DNA follows: TGTGCCAGCAGTGAAAGTTGGGGGGGTGGCGAAAAACTGTTTTTT. Its protein is CASSESWGGGEKLFF.

The chain combines TRBV18 with TRBJ1-6; perhaps TRBD1 as D (5 bases). Germline V gives CDR1 KGHSH, CDR2 LQKENI. CDR3 length: 15 residues. V lost 3 bases and J lost 6, with 12 bases in between. The CDR3 sequence is CASSPRGDPNSPLHF. Here the CDR3 DNA reads TGTGCCAGCTCACCGCGGGGGGATCCTAATTCACCCCTCCACTTT.

There are a few counts of this clone. V gene TRBV5-1 combines with J gene TRBJ2-3; 10 bases align to TRBD2. Germline V gene lookup returns CDR1 SGHRS and CDR2 YFSETQ. This CDR3 has 17 residues. Trimming took 0 bases from V and 1 from J; bases not matched to a gene: 5. The CDR3 region is CASSLVHGTSGTDTQYF. CDR3 in DNA: TGCGCCAGCAGCTTGGTTCACGGGACTAGCGGCACAGATACGCAGTATTTT.

This chain uses TRBV19 with TRBJ2-7, with a possible D match to TRBD1 (6 bases). The V and J ends lost 3 bases and 4 bases respectively, with 19 bases between them. The CDR3 loop spans 16 amino acids. Per germline, CDR1 LNHDA and CDR2 SQIVND (reference sequence). DNA for the CDR3: TGTGCCAGTAGTATCAGGACAAGCGGACAGAATTACGAGCAGTACTTC. Its translation is CASSIRTSGQNYEQYF.

V gene TRBV19 combines with J gene TRBJ1-5, with TRBD1 matching over 7 bases. The CDR3 loop spans 13 amino acids. Looked up from germline, CDR1 is LNHDA and CDR2 is SQIVND (reference sequence). Germline trimming cut 6 bases from V and 5 bases from J; bases unmatched to any gene: 4. CDR3: CASRTGDYQPQHF. In DNA form, the CDR3 reads TGTGCCAGTAGAACAGGGGATTATCAGCCCCAGCATTTT.

This chain links TRBV28 with TRBJ1-1, with D tentatively TRBD1 (6 bases). This CDR3 region has 11 residues. Trimming removed 5 bases from V and 10 bases from J, with 11 bases in between. Germline lookup yields CDR1 MDHEN and CDR2 SYDVKM. CDR3 coding DNA: TGTGCCAGCAGTAGGCAGGGGCGAGCTTTCTTT. It yields the protein CASSRQGRAFF.

The gene calls are TRBV7-3 and TRBJ1-1, with TRBD1 as a possible D gene (5 bases). CDR3 length: 13 residues. V lost 5 bases and J 1 base, leaving 8 bases between the germline ends. In germline, CDR1 is SGHTA, CDR2 FQGTGA. CDR3 DNA: TGTGCCAGCAGCCCCCAGGGGAACACTGAAGCTTTCTTT. Amino acid sequence: CASSPQGNTEAFF.

The chain carries TRBV27 and TRBJ2-5, with D maybe TRBD1 (6 bases). The DNA end is more similar to TRBJ2-7, so the J call may be wrong. CDR3 size: 15 residues. Per the germline V gene, CDR1 is MNHEY and CDR2 is SMNVEV (reference sequence). CDR3 nucleotides: TGTGCCAGCCGTGAGTCAGGGGTTATCGCCTACGAGCAGTACTTC. Translated, it gives CASRESGVIAYEQYF.

V is TRBV9 and J is TRBJ2-5; tentative D call: TRBD2 (6 bases). The CDR3 extends over 15 amino acids. The germline V gene has CDR1 SGDLS and CDR2 YYNGEE. V lost 0 bases and J 4 bases, leaving 13 bases between the germline ends. CDR3 DNA: TGTGCCAGCAGCGTAGGTCTGGGAGGTCGAGAGACCCAGTACTTC. It specifies CASSVGLGGRETQYF.

V gene TRBV28 combines with J gene TRBJ2-1, with 8 bases fitting TRBD2. Germline V gene lookup returns CDR1 MDHEN and CDR2 SYDVKM. J lost 7 bases, V lost 0 bases, and 5 bases had no gene match. The CDR3 is 15 amino acids. CDR3 DNA: TGTGCCAGCAGTTTATGGGTATCTAGCGGGAATGAGCAGTTCTTC. It specifies CASSLWVSSGNEQFF.

The chain employs TRBV4-3 and TRBJ1-5; the D gene is possibly TRBD1 (5 bases). The CDR3 length is 18 residues. V was cut by 4 bases and J by 0 bases, with 19 bases left in between. Looked up from germline, CDR1 is LGHNA and CDR2 is YSLEER. The CDR3 nucleotides are TGCGCCAGCAGCCTGACCGACCAGGGACTCCCTAGCAATCAGCCCCAGCATTTT. Residues: CASSLTDQGLPSNQPQHF.

This chain joins TRBV30 and TRBJ2-4, with 12 positions matching TRBD2. This CDR3 has 14 residues. Germline V CDR1 and CDR2: GTSNPN, SVGIG (reference sequence). The V gene end was trimmed by 7 bases and the J gene end by 11 bases; junction bases not matched to a gene: 12. CDR3 region: CAFHTGTSGWVQYF. For the CDR3, the DNA is TGTGCCTTCCACACCGGGACTAGCGGGTGGGTTCAGTACTTC.

The CDR3 coding sequence is TGTGCCAGCAGCTTGAGGGCGGGAGAGGCCTACAATGAGCAGTTCTTC. This encodes CASSLRAGEAYNEQFF. The chain couples TRBV13 to TRBJ2-1; 7 positions agree with TRBD2. The CDR3 is 16 amino acids. The V and J ends lost 3 bases and 2 bases, in that order; junction bases with no gene match: 7. Germline values: CDR1 PRHDT, CDR2 FYEKMQ (reference sequence). Looking up the rest from reference TRBV13 and TRBJ2-1 gives the full variable domain: AAGVIQSPRHLIKEKRETATLKCYPIPRHDTVYWYQQGPGQDPQFLISFYEKMQSDKGSIPDRFSAQQFSDYHSELNMSSLELGDSALYFCASSLRAGEAYNEQFFGPGTRLTVL.